The rows below give T cell receptor beta chains drawn from one sample of a study of cytomegalovirus exposure and HLA in healthy donors. The assay was immunoSEQ multiplex PCR, and TCRdb's table has in-frame clones only and misses some. The sample lists 200,000 to 250,000 clones, 85% occurring once. The sequenced sample consisted of PBMCs. These receptors were taken from a girl under 10 years old in good health and CMV-seronegative. Each CDR3 is given with its conserved first and last residue. The D gene is left open where the match is weak. Clone size appears in some rows only: once, few, many, or a class for an expanded clone.

NA TRBJ1-1 NA TRBV14 CASSPTKNTEAFF TGTGCCAGCAGCCCTACCAAGAACACTGAAGCTTTCTTT
TRBD1 TRBJ2-7 NA TRBV4-1 CASSLGQASYERYF TGCGCCAGCAGCCTAGGACAGGCCTCCTACGAGCGGTACTTC
NA TRBJ1-3 few TRBV5-6 CASSRGQSPFSGNTIYF TGTGCCAGCAGCCGCGGACAGAGTCCCTTCTCTGGAAACACCATATATTTT
TRBD1 TRBJ1-1 NA TRBV27 CASHGMGQGAFF TGTGCCAGTCACGGAATGGGACAGGGAGCTTTCTTT
NA TRBJ2-5 few TRBV30 CAWSVPPGQETQYF TGTGCCTGGAGTGTCCCCCCGGGCCAAGAGACCCAGTACTTC
NA TRBJ2-3 NA TRBV5-1 CASSPTERSNTQYF TGCGCCAGCAGTCCTACCGAACGATCGAATACGCAGTATTTT
TRBD1 TRBJ2-1 NA TRBV27 CASTGTGVNEQFF TGTGCCAGCACCGGGACAGGGGTCAATGAGCAGTTCTTC
NA TRBJ1-3 NA TRBV19 CASRAGNTIYF TGTGCCAGCAGGGCTGGAAACACCATATATTTT
TRBD2 TRBJ2-3 NA TRBV2 CASSTNEGLAGGIRYF TGTGCCAGCAGCACCAACGAGGGACTAGCGGGGGGCATACGGTATTTT
NA TRBJ2-5 NA TRBV6-1 CASRTLGGGKETQYF TGTGCCAGCAGAACCTTAGGTGGAGGGAAAGAGACCCAGTACTTC
TRBD2 TRBJ2-5 NA TRBV5-1 CASSFLLAGQETQYF TGCGCCAGCAGCTTCCTTTTAGCGGGACAAGAGACCCAGTACTTC
NA TRBJ1-2 few TRBV4-1 CASSQPQRGTSNYGYTF TGCGCCAGCAGCCAACCCCAACGCGGCACCTCTAACTATGGCTACACCTTC
NA TRBJ1-1 NA TRBV2 CANPFQTGRTEAFF TGTGCCAACCCCTTTCAAACCGGGAGGACTGAAGCTTTCTTT
NA TRBJ1-6 NA TRBV5-1 CASSLDRSNSPLHF TGCGCCAGCAGCTTGGACAGGTCAAATTCACCCCTCCACTTT
NA TRBJ2-1 NA TRBV10-1 CASSESGATGPQFF TGCGCCAGCAGTGAGTCGGGGGCTACAGGACCGCAGTTCTTC